A single sample is the source of the 29 T cell receptor beta chains below, sequenced in a study of blood T cell repertoires in COVID-19. Generated by immunoSEQ multiplex PCR, the TCRdb table keeps only in-frame clones and is missing some. The sample holds around 310,000 clones, about 90% seen once. The sample comprised peripheral blood. Receptor source: a woman aged 40 to 50 with COVID-19, enrolled during active disease.

This rearrangement joins TRBV9 to TRBJ2-1; the D gene is possibly TRBD2 (5 bases). The CDR3 is 15 amino acids. Germline assignment: CDR1 SGDLS and CDR2 YYNGEE. V lost 0 bases, J lost 3 bases, and 10 bases lay in between. The CDR3 reads CASSVDGVNYNEQFF. DNA for the CDR3: TGTGCCAGCAGCGTAGACGGGGTTAACTACAATGAGCAGTTCTTC.

V is TRBV7-9 and J is TRBJ2-5, with 12 bases that match TRBD2. V was clipped by 5 bases and J by 1 base; unmatched bases: 11. The length of the CDR3 is 18 residues. Germline V CDR1 and CDR2: SEHNR, FQNEAQ (reference sequence). CDR3 amino acids: CASSPRLAGEGGQETQYF. CDR3 DNA sequence: TGTGCCAGCAGCCCCCGACTAGCGGGAGAAGGGGGCCAAGAGACCCAGTACTTC.

The chain links TRBV5-1 to TRBJ1-1; D gene unclear. There are 15 residues in the CDR3. V was cut by 0 bases and J by 4 bases, with 13 bases left in between. Germline V gene lookup returns CDR1 SGHRS and CDR2 YFSETQ. The CDR3 is CASSLAAGYSTEAFF. As DNA, the CDR3 is TGCGCCAGCAGCTTGGCCGCAGGCTACAGCACTGAAGCTTTCTTT.

V gene TRBV4-1 combines with J gene TRBJ1-2; tentatively, D is TRBD1 (6 bases). The germline V gene encodes CDR1 MGHRA and CDR2 YSYEKL. V was pared by 3 bases and J by 4 bases, with 15 bases between. This CDR3 contains 15 residues. CDR3 sequence: CASSQVRTAIYGYTF. In DNA form, the CDR3 reads TGCGCCAGCAGCCAGGTTAGGACAGCCATCTATGGCTACACCTTC.

This sequence joins TRBV7-3 and TRBJ2-1; tentative D call: TRBD2 (6 bases). Trimming removed 2 bases at V and 7 bases at J, with 9 bases between. CDR3 length: 13 amino acids. Germline-derived CDR1 and CDR2 are SGHTA and FQGTGA. The CDR3 spells CASSLGTENEQFF. CDR3 in DNA: TGTGCCAGCAGCTTAGGGACTGAAAATGAGCAGTTCTTC.

The CDR3 DNA sequence: TGTGCCAGCAGTGCGGGTGACGGGAGGGCGGACAATGAGCAGTTCTTC. It yields the protein CASSAGDGRADNEQFF. This chain connects TRBV28 to TRBJ2-1; 8 nucleotides align to TRBD2. The CDR3 contains 16 residues. Germline V CDR1 and CDR2: MDHEN, SYDVKM. Losses at the gene ends were 5 bases for V and 5 bases for J; bases not matched to a gene: 11.

The chain combines TRBV29-1 with TRBJ2-3; possibly TRBD2 for D (6 bases). Germline lookup yields CDR1 SQVTM and CDR2 ANQGSEA. There are 14 residues in the CDR3. Trimming pared 3 bases from V and 2 bases from J, leaving 12 bases between. CDR3 sequence reads: CSVDAGPNTDTQYF. The CDR3 nucleotides read TGCAGCGTTGACGCGGGGCCCAACACAGATACGCAGTATTTT.

The V gene is TRBV4-3, the J gene TRBJ1-4; 7 bases line up with TRBD1. The CDR3 consists of 15 residues. The junction had 7 bases not matched to a gene; V was cut back by 4 bases and J by 5 bases. The germline V gene has CDR1 LGHNA and CDR2 YSLEER. For the CDR3, the DNA is TGCGCCAGCAGCCTTACGACAGGGCTGAATGAAAAACTGTTTTTT. Translating it yields CASSLTTGLNEKLFF.

This clone was seen only once. V is TRBV28 and J is TRBJ2-7; 8 nucleotides match TRBD1. The junction had 16 bases not matched to a gene; V was cut back by 8 bases and J by 1 base. Germline CDR1 is MDHEN and CDR2 is SYDVKM. The CDR3 runs 17 residues. The CDR3 nucleotides are TGTGCCAGCTTCGCCGGGACAGGCAAGTCGGCATCCTACGAGCAGTACTTC. It codes for CASFAGTGKSASYEQYF.

V is TRBV7-3 and J is TRBJ1-3, with 7 bases fitting TRBD1. V shed 4 bases and J 8 bases; nucleotides not matched to a gene: 5. Germline CDR1 SGHTA, CDR2 FQGTGA. CDR3 length equals 13 residues. The CDR3 region is CASSSQGGDTIYF. CDR3 nucleotides: TGTGCCAGCAGCTCTCAGGGGGGAGACACCATATATTTT.

V gene TRBV6-2 or TRBV6-3 combines with J gene TRBJ2-7, with 15 bases that match TRBD2. The V segment lost 5 bases and the J segment 2 bases; nucleotides outside the gene matches: 1. CDR3 length: 15 amino acids. Germline V gene sequence: CDR1 MNHEY, CDR2 SVGEGT. The CDR3 protein is CASSGLAGGPYEQYF. In DNA, the CDR3 is TGTGCCAGCAGTGGACTAGCGGGAGGGCCCTACGAGCAGTACTTC.

CDR3 DNA: TGTGCCAGCAGCCCTAGCACAGATACGCAGTATTTT. Translated, it gives CASSPSTDTQYF. The chain links TRBV9 to TRBJ2-3; D is ambiguous. The CDR3 is 12 residues long. V gave up 4 bases and J gave up 0 bases, with 3 bases separating them. CDR1 and CDR2 from the germline V gene are SGDLS and YYNGEE. Variable domain in full (rest from reference TRBV9 and TRBJ2-3): DSGVTQTPKHLITATGQRVTLRCSPRSGDLSVYWYQQSLDQGLQFLIQYYNGEERAKGNILERFSAQQFPDLHSELNLSSLELGDSALYFCASSPSTDTQYFGPGTRLTVL.

With respect to this clone: This sequence may be a read error, since a much larger clone differs from it by one base. The chain joins TRBV28 to TRBJ2-2; TRBD2 aligns across 7 bases. Trimming cost V 6 bases and J 0 bases; bases outside gene matches: 1. The CDR3 has 14 residues. The germline V gene has CDR1 MDHEN and CDR2 SYDVKM. CDR3 bases: TGTGCCAGCAGGGGACTACCGAACACCGGGGAGCTGTTTTTT. This sequence encodes CASRGLPNTGELFF.

This chain connects TRBV5-1 to TRBJ2-3; D is ambiguous. V was cut by 4 bases and J by 2 bases, with 11 bases left in between. The CDR3 is 14 residues long. CDR1 SGHRS and CDR2 YFSETQ come from the germline V gene. DNA of the CDR3: TGCGCCAGCAGCAGGCGCGGCGACACAGATACGCAGTATTTT. Its translation: CASSRRGDTDTQYF.

The chain couples TRBV9 to TRBJ2-7; D might be TRBD1 (5 bases). CDR1 is SGDLS, CDR2 YYNGEE, per germline. The CDR3 runs 15 residues. The ends were cut back, 0 bases at V and 2 bases at J, with 12 bases in the middle. The CDR3 region has the DNA TGTGCCAGCAGCGTAGGGCAGGGTTCCCCCTACGAGCAGTACTTC. Translating it yields CASSVGQGSPYEQYF.

CDR3 residues: CASSQDTGTSGSIEQFF. In DNA, the CDR3 is TGTGCCAGCAGCCAGGATACAGGGACTAGCGGGAGTATTGAGCAGTTCTTC. This chain connects TRBV3-1 (or the pseudogene TRBV3-2) to TRBJ2-1, with TRBD2 matching 14 bases. The CDR3 totals 17 residues. Looked up from germline, CDR1 is LGHDT and CDR2 is YNNKEL (reference sequence). Losses at the gene ends were 3 bases for V and 9 bases for J; bases not matched to a gene: 10.

This chain connects TRBV28 to TRBJ2-1, with TRBD1 matching over 7 bases. CDR1 and CDR2 from the germline V gene are MDHEN and SYDVKM. There are 16 residues in the CDR3. The ends lost 6 bases at V and 5 bases at J; junction bases unmatched: 13. The DNA of the CDR3 is TGTGCCAGCAGACCGCCAGGGGGAATTTCGGACAATGAGCAGTTCTTC. Translating gives CASRPPGGISDNEQFF.

The chain combines TRBV5-4 with TRBJ2-3; the D gene is possibly TRBD1 (5 bases). V was clipped by 4 bases and J by 1 base, with 13 bases between them. The CDR3 totals 15 residues. Germline assignment: CDR1 SGHNT and CDR2 YYREEE (reference sequence). CDR3 DNA: TGTGCCAGCAGCCTGGCCCTGGGGCGCACAGATACGCAGTATTTT. Translation: CASSLALGRTDTQYF. Full variable domain (missing parts from reference TRBV5-4 and TRBJ2-3): ETGVTQSPTHLIKTRGQQVTLRCSSQSGHNTVSWYQQALGQGPQFIFQYYREEENGRGNFPPRFSGLQFPNYSSELNVNALELDDSALYLCASSLALGRTDTQYFGPGTRLTVL.

This rearrangement joins TRBV30 to TRBJ2-4, with D uncertain. Germline assignment: CDR1 GTSNPN and CDR2 SVGIG (reference sequence). The length of the CDR3 is 16 residues. The V end lost 3 bases, the J end lost 0 bases, and 15 bases lay between the germline ends. CDR3 amino acids: CAWSPPITVAKNIQYF. CDR3 coding DNA: TGTGCCTGGAGCCCACCCATTACGGTAGCCAAAAACATTCAGTACTTC.

The CDR3 nucleotides are TGTGCCAGCAGCTTACGGGGGCGGACTAGCATAGAGACCCAGTACTTC. Protein product: CASSLRGRTSIETQYF. The chain joins TRBV11-2 to TRBJ2-5; TRBD2 aligns across 8 bases. There are 16 residues in the CDR3. CDR1 and CDR2 (germline): SGHAT, FQNNGV. V was pared by 2 bases and J by 4 bases, with 9 bases of the junction left unmatched.

This rearrangement joins TRBV14 to TRBJ2-7; weak D call: TRBD2 (5 bases). Germline lookup yields CDR1 SGHDN and CDR2 FVKESK. This CDR3 comprises 15 residues. V was pared by 1 base and J by 3 bases, with 13 bases between. CDR3 DNA: TGTGCCAGCAGCCAAGCCACGGGATTCCTCTACGAGCAGTACTTC. Protein: CASSQATGFLYEQYF.

The table lists this clone with a count of one. The rearrangement joins TRBV7-2 to TRBJ1-1, with D perhaps TRBD1 (6 bases). The CDR3 spans 14 residues. With 6 bases removed from V and 5 bases from J, the gap between germline ends came to 16 bases. Germline CDR1 SGHTA, CDR2 FQGNSA. The CDR3 loop reads CASSHGGAGTEAFF. CDR3 coding DNA: TGTGCCAGCAGTCACGGGGGGGCCGGGACTGAAGCTTTCTTT.

The chain couples TRBV29-1 to TRBJ2-1, with TRBD2 identical over 10 bases. The CDR3 contains 18 residues. V lost 8 bases, J lost 0 bases, and 16 bases stayed unmatched. The germline CDR1 and CDR2 sequences are SQVTM and ANQGSEA. The CDR3 sequence is CSPGRLAGAQSSYNEQFF. The CDR3 nucleotides are TGCAGCCCCGGCAGGCTAGCGGGAGCCCAGAGCTCCTACAATGAGCAGTTCTTC.

The V gene is TRBV6-2 or TRBV6-3, the J gene TRBJ1-1, with TRBD1 as a possible D gene (5 bases). CDR3 length: 13 amino acids. V was cut by 5 bases and J by 10 bases, with 17 bases left in between. Germline assignment: CDR1 MNHEY and CDR2 SVGEGT. The CDR3 bases are TGTGCCAGCAGTGGCGCGATTCAGGGATTAGCTTTCTTT. Translating it yields CASSGAIQGLAFF.

This clone was seen only once. V is TRBV10-3 and J is TRBJ2-5; D perhaps matches TRBD2 (6 bases). The germline gives CDR1 ENHRY, CDR2 SYGVKD. V lost 3 bases and J 2 bases, leaving 7 bases between the germline ends. The CDR3 consists of 13 residues. The CDR3 loop is CAISDGGQETQYF. The CDR3 coding sequence is TGTGCCATCAGTGACGGGGGACAAGAGACCCAGTACTTC.

Only a few counts were recorded for this clone. The chain is built from TRBV6-4 and TRBJ1-3; TRBD1 matches 8 bases. The CDR3 length is 18 residues. Germline CDR1 MRHNA, CDR2 SNTAGT. The V and J ends lost 3 bases and 0 bases, in that order; junction bases with no gene match: 10. The CDR3 nucleotides read TGTGCCAGCAGTGATCCCTGGACAGGGCGACACTCTGGAAACACCATATATTTT. Residues: CASSDPWTGRHSGNTIYF.

The chain is built from TRBV5-1 and TRBJ2-2; 13 bases align to TRBD2. The CDR3 sequence is 18 residues long. Germline V gene sequence: CDR1 SGHRS, CDR2 YFSETQ. Germline trimming cut 1 base from V and 4 bases from J; bases unmatched to any gene: 7. The CDR3 loop is CASSLRTSGRSGTGELFF. The DNA for the CDR3 is TGCGCCAGCAGCTTGAGGACTAGCGGGAGATCGGGCACCGGGGAGCTGTTTTTT.

The chain links TRBV5-6 to TRBJ1-1, with TRBD1 matching 10 bases. Unmatched junction bases numbered 0, after V lost 3 bases and J lost 4 bases. The CDR3 is made up of 13 amino acids. Germline values: CDR1 SGHDT, CDR2 YYEEEE. Written as DNA, the CDR3 is TGTGCCAGCAGCTGGACAGGGGGCACTGAAGCTTTCTTT. This codes for CASSWTGGTEAFF.

This chain joins TRBV28 and TRBJ1-5; 7 bases line up with TRBD1. The germline V gene encodes CDR1 MDHEN and CDR2 SYDVKM. V was pared by 5 bases and J by 1 base, with 5 bases of the junction left unmatched. There are 15 residues in the CDR3. The CDR3, as DNA: TGTGCCAGCAGTAAACTGACAGGGAGCAATCAGCCCCAGCATTTT. This sequence encodes CASSKLTGSNQPQHF.